This T cell receptor beta chain appears in the sequencing data of a study of T cells in Graves' hyperthyroidism and ophthalmopathy. The V segment lost 4 bases and the J segment 2 bases; nucleotides outside the gene matches: 6. This CDR3 contains 16 residues. Per the germline V gene, CDR1 is KGHDR and CDR2 is SFDVKD. Overall study findings and caveats: Blood shared most expanded thyroid clonotypes above 0.001.

This clonotype was recorded at least ten times. Its matching antigen is unknown. Patients aged 18 to 65 with hyperthyroidism were newly diagnosed, with duration under 2 months. Every diagnosis used clinical symptoms, serum thyroxine and TRAb, thyroid ultrasound and orbital computed tomography. Authors of the study amplified TCR beta CDR3 regions from RNA transcripts. With the HTBI primer set, the TCR CDR3 went through a first round of RT-PCR. TCRdb recomputed calls from the multiplex PCR reads with MiXCR, one row per CDR3 protein. Seen here are 600,000 to 800,000 distinct CDR3 sequences, around 40% observed once, and the top ten hold around 29%.

The source is a woman in her thirties or forties with Graves' hyperthyroidism. The rearrangement uses TRBV24-1 and TRBJ2-5; 10 positions agree with TRBD2. The specimen sequenced was blood. The CDR3 nucleotides read TGTGCCACCAGTGACGGACTAGCGGATTCACAAGAGACCCAGTACTTC. Translating gives CATSDGLADSQETQYF.